The following is a T cell receptor (beta chain) sequence with its context. Its antigen is currently unknown. Produced via immunoSEQ multiplex PCR; TCRdb's table is partial and in-frame only. This sample has 40,000 to 55,000 clones, with less than 80% found just once. The CDR3 runs to 16 residues. Trimming left V 0 bases short and J 3 bases short, with 12 bases between. The germline V gene encodes CDR1 KGHSH and CDR2 LQKENI. This sample's time point: week 35, safety follow-up. In every dose of vaccine, 300 ug of mutant IDH1 20-mer peptide was given alongside topical imiquimod. Patients in the study were vaccinated eight times, receiving shots in weeks 1, 3, 5, 7, 11, 15, 19 and 23. Donor tumors were new WHO grade 3 or 4 IDH1-mutant, ATRX-lost astrocytomas. The data were taken from a study of a mutant IDH1 vaccine in newly diagnosed glioma.

This TCR derives from a man aged 35-49 years with glioma. V is TRBV18 and J is TRBJ1-3, with D possibly being TRBD1 (6 bases). The specimen was PBMCs, collected from a glioma patient whose treatment included an IDH1 peptide vaccine. The CDR3 loop is CASSPPGARGGNTIYF. As DNA, the CDR3 is TGTGCCAGCTCACCACCGGGGGCCCGTGGTGGAAACACCATATATTTT.